What follows is one TCR beta chain and its context. Its antigen is unknown. This entry belongs to a study of T cell responses to AZD1222 COVID-19 vaccine. Looking at the study overall: Second doses were pooled across both intervals (about 4 or about 12 weeks).

Trimming took 7 bases from V and 10 from J; bases not matched to a gene: 12. The CDR3 runs to 16 residues. Germline-derived CDR1 and CDR2 are MDHEN and SYDVKM. The table came from immunoSEQ multiplex PCR; TCRdb's copy has only in-frame clones and leaves some out. The sample gives 200,000 or so clones, just under 90% of which show up once; 5% to 7% is in the top ten. Broader study findings: Increased Spike-specific TCR breadth and depth were observed after two AZD1222 doses. CD4 TCRs associated with vaccination spanned spike, dominating at 160-218 and 743-854. Clonal diversity was possibly underestimated, and the donors were mostly white British, with more females.

The sequencing used peripheral blood, collected on day 0 of AZD1222 vaccination. This chain joins TRBV28 and TRBJ1-6; 11 bases match TRBD1. The source of this sequence is an adult in good health. The CDR3: CASTSGGTGGGSPLHF. The CDR3 coding sequence is TGTGCCAGCACCTCGGGGGGGACAGGGGGAGGCTCACCCCTCCACTTT.